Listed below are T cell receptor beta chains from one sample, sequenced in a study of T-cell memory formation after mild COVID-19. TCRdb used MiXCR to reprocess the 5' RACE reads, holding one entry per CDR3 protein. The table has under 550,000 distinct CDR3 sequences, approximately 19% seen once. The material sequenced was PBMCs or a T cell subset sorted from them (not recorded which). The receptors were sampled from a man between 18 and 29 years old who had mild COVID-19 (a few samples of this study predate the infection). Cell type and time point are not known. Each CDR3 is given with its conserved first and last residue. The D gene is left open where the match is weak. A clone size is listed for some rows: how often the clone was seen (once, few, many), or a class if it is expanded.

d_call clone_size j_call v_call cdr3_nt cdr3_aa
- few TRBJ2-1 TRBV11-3 TGTGCCAGCAGCTCCGGTTACTACAATGAGCAGTTCTTC CASSSGYYNEQFF
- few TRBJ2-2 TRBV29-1 TGCAGCGTTGAAGATTCAAGTATGAACACCGGGGAGCTGTTTTTT CSVEDSSMNTGELFF
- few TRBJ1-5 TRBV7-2 TGTGCCAGCAGCTTAGTAGCAAATCAGCCCCAGCATTTT CASSLVANQPQHF
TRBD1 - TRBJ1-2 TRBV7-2 TGTGCCAGCAGCTTACCGAGGGGGCGATTTGCCTATGGCTACACCTTC CASSLPRGRFAYGYTF
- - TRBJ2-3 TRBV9 TGTGCCAGCAGCGTAGGGGTGCCAGATACGCAGTATTTT CASSVGVPDTQYF
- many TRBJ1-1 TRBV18 TGTGCCAGCTCACCACCGGCCCAGGGGACGATTGAAGCTTTCTTT CASSPPAQGTIEAFF
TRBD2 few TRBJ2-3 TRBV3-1 TGTGCCAGCAGCTCCCAGGGACTAGCGGGGGGGCGGAGAGATACGCAGTATTTT CASSSQGLAGGRRDTQYF
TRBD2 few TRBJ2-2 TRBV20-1 TGCAGTGCCCCTAAGCGGGGGTCGGCCACCGGGGAGCTGTTTTTT CSAPKRGSATGELFF
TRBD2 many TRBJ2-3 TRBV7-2 TGTGCCAGCAGCCCGACCGGGACTAGCGGGGGCCCGGATACGCAGTATTTT CASSPTGTSGGPDTQYF
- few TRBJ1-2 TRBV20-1 TGCAGTGCTAGAGCGGGGCAGGGTTGGGGCTACACCTTC CSARAGQGWGYTF
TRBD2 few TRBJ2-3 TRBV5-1 TGCGCCAGCAGCTTGGTGTTAGCGGGGGGCACGCAGTATTTT CASSLVLAGGTQYF
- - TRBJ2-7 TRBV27 TGTGCCAGCAGTTTCAGGTCTAGGGCGATTTACGAGCAGTACTTC CASSFRSRAIYEQYF
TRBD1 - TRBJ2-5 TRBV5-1 TGCGCCAGCAGCCCACGCGGACAGGCGGAGACCCAGTACTTC CASSPRGQAETQYF
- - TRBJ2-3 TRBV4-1 TGCGCCAGCAGCCAAATTGGCAGCCTCACAGATACGCAGTATTTT CASSQIGSLTDTQYF
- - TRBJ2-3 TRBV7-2 TGTGCCAGCACCCTTACCGGGACGACCGGTGCGCAGTATTTT CASTLTGTTGAQYF
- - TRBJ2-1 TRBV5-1 TGCGCCAGCAGCTCCCCAAGGGGGTTCTACAATGAGCAGTTCTTC CASSSPRGFYNEQFF
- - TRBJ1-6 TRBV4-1 TGCGCCAGCAGCCAAGAAGGACAGAGGAGCTCCTATAATTCACCCCTCCACTTT CASSQEGQRSSYNSPLHF
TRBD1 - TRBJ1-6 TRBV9 TGTGCCAGCAGCCCAGACAGGGCAAGATCACCCCTCCACTTT CASSPDRARSPLHF
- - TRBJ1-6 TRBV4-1 TGCGCCAGCAGCCGGGAAGGGTCTTCAAATTCACCCCTCCACTTT CASSREGSSNSPLHF
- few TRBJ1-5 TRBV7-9 TGTGCCAGCAGCGGATCCGATCATAGCAATCAGCCCCAGCATTTT CASSGSDHSNQPQHF
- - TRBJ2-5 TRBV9 TGTGCCAGCAGCGCCCCGGGTGGGGGAAATGAAGAGACCCAGTACTTC CASSAPGGGNEETQYF
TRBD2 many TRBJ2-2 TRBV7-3 TGTGCCAGCAGGGGGGGGGACACCGGGGAGCTGTTTTTT CASRGGDTGELFF